The 11 T cell receptor beta chains below were found in one sample sequenced in a study of blood T cell repertoires in COVID-19. Clones were read by immunoSEQ multiplex PCR, and TCRdb kept only the in-frame ones, dropping some. The data hold tens of thousands of clones, with 65% to 90% observed a single time. The sample comprised peripheral blood. The receptor set was obtained from a human donor in a cohort sampled during active COVID-19.

This chain connects TRBV11-2 to TRBJ2-1; D might be TRBD1 (5 bases). CDR1 and CDR2 (germline): SGHAT, FQNNGV. The CDR3 is made up of 13 amino acids. Between the trimmed V and J ends, which lost 4 bases and 6 bases, there was a span of 10 bases. CDR3 amino acids: CASSSGHFNEQFF. CDR3 DNA: TGTGCCAGCAGCTCAGGACACTTCAATGAGCAGTTCTTC.

The rearrangement links TRBV7-8 to TRBJ2-7; tentatively, D is TRBD2 (11 bases). V was shortened by 2 bases and J by 4 bases, with 27 bases between the two germline ends. The length of the CDR3 is 19 residues. Per the germline V gene, CDR1 is SGHVS and CDR2 is FQNEAQ. The CDR3 loop is CASSLPRTGGTSGLYEQYF. The CDR3 nucleotides read TGTGCCAGCAGCTTACCCCGGACAGGGGGGACTAGCGGATTATACGAGCAGTACTTC.

This sequence joins TRBV19 and TRBJ2-7, with 10 bases fitting TRBD2. V gave up 4 bases and J gave up 3 bases; unmatched junction bases: 6. The CDR3 has 15 residues. The germline V gene encodes CDR1 LNHDA and CDR2 SQIVND (reference sequence). The CDR3 region is CASSKKREGGYEQYF. Written as DNA, the CDR3 is TGTGCCAGTAGTAAAAAGCGGGAGGGAGGCTACGAGCAGTACTTC.

The chain combines TRBV7-6 with TRBJ2-7; no clear D gene. The ends were cut back, 3 bases at V and 1 base at J, with 10 bases in the middle. The germline gives CDR1 SGHVS, CDR2 FNYEAQ. The CDR3 has 14 amino acids. The CDR3 region is CASSLGALSYEQYF. CDR3 sequence (DNA): TGTGCCAGCAGCTTGGGCGCACTTTCCTACGAGCAGTACTTC.

The rearrangement joins TRBV5-1 to TRBJ2-3; D gene uncertain. Germline CDR1 reads SGHRS; CDR2 reads YFSETQ. V lost 0 bases and J lost 2, with 13 bases in between. This CDR3 has 16 residues. CDR3 region: CASSLGVAGFTDTQYF. The DNA for the CDR3 is TGCGCCAGCAGCTTGGGGGTAGCCGGCTTCACAGATACGCAGTATTTT.

The rearrangement uses TRBV7-2 and TRBJ2-3; 7 nucleotides match TRBD1. Germline values: CDR1 SGHTA, CDR2 FQGNSA. The CDR3 has 15 amino acids. V shed 4 bases, J shed 3 bases, and the junction held 7 bases outside the gene matches. The CDR3: CASSSRGRATDTQYF. CDR3 nucleotide sequence: TGTGCCAGCAGCTCGAGGGGGCGTGCGACAGATACGCAGTATTTT.

The genes are TRBV2 and TRBJ2-5; D call uncertain. This CDR3 has 15 residues. CDR1 and CDR2 from the germline V gene are SNHLY and FYNNEI. Trimming took 2 bases from V and 1 from J, leaving 11 bases between them. CDR3 amino acids: CASSERYVVQETQYF. CDR3 coding DNA: TGTGCCAGCAGTGAACGGTATGTCGTCCAAGAGACCCAGTACTTC.

The count of this clone is one. V is TRBV29-1 and J is TRBJ1-2; TRBD1 is a possible D gene (5 bases). Germline V gives CDR1 SQVTM, CDR2 ANQGSEA. V lost 4 bases and J 8 bases, leaving 14 bases between the germline ends. This CDR3 region has 12 residues. The CDR3 region has the DNA TGCAGCGTTGGGGGACTCTTCGGGGGCTACACCTTC. Translating gives CSVGGLFGGYTF.

The chain is built from TRBV5-8 and TRBJ2-3, with D perhaps matching TRBD2 (5 bases). This CDR3 region has 13 residues. Trimming took 1 base from V and 5 from J, leaving 8 bases between them. The germline gives CDR1 SGHTS, CDR2 YDEGEE. DNA of the CDR3: TGTGCCAGCAGCTTGCCTCGGGGAGATACGCAGTATTTT. It specifies CASSLPRGDTQYF.

The chain uses TRBV4-1 and TRBJ2-7; a weak D match, TRBD1 (5 bases). CDR1 and CDR2 (germline): MGHRA, YSYEKL. The CDR3 is made up of 16 amino acids. V was cut by 4 bases and J by 5 bases, with 21 bases left in between. CDR3 coding DNA: TGCGCCAGCAGCCCACAAGTAAGGGGCTTATCGCACGAGCAGTACTTC. Protein product: CASSPQVRGLSHEQYF.

The gene calls are TRBV27 and TRBJ1-1; no firm D call. The CDR3 spans 13 residues. CDR1 and CDR2 from the germline V gene are MNHEY and SMNVEV (reference sequence). V was trimmed by 7 bases and J by 3 bases, leaving 12 bases between them. CDR3 bases: TGTGCCAGCATCCCCTTCGGGGACACTGAAGCTTTCTTT. This codes for CASIPFGDTEAFF.